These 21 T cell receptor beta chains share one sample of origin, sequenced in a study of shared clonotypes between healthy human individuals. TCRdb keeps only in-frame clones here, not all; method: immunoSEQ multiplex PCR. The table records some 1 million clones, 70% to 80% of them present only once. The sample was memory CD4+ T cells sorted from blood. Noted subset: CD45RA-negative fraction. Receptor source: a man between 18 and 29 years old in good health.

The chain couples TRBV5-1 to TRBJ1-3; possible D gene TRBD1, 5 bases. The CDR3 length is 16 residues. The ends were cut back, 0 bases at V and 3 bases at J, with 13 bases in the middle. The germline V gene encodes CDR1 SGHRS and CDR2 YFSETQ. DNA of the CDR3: TGCGCCAGCAGCTTGGTTGGGACGGCGGGTGGAAACACCATATATTTT. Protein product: CASSLVGTAGGNTIYF.

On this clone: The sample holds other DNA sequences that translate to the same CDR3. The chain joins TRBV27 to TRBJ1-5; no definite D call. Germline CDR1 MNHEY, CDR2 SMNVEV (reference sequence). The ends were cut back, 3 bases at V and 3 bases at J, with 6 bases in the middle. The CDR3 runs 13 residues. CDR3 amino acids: CASSFRDNQPQHF. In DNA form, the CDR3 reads TGTGCCAGCAGTTTTAGGGACAATCAGCCCCAGCATTTT.

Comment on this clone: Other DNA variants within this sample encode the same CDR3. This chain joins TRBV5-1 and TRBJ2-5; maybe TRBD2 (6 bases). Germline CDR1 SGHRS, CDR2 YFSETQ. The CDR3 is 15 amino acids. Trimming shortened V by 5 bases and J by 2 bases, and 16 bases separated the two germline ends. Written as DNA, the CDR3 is TGCGCCAGCAGTTTTGGACGGGGAGGACAAGAGACCCAGTACTTC. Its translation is CASSFGRGGQETQYF.

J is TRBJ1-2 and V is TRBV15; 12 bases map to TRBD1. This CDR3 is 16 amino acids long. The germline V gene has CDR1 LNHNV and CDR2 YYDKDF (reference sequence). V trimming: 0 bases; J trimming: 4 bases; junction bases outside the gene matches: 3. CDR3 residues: CATSRDPGQGAYGYTF. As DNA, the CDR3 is TGTGCCACCAGCAGAGATCCGGGACAGGGGGCCTATGGCTACACCTTC.

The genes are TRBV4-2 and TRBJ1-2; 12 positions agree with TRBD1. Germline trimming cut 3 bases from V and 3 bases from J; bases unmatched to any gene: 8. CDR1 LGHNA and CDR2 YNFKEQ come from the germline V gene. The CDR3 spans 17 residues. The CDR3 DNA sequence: TGTGCCAGCAGCCATCCCGGGACAGGGGGCTTGGACTATGGCTACACCTTC. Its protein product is CASSHPGTGGLDYGYTF.

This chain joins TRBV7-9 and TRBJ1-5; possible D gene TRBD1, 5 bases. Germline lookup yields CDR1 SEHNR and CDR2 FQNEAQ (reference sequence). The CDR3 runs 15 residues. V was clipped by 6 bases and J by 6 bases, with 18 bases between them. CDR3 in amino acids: CASSLGRAGAQPQHF. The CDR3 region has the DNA TGTGCCAGCAGTCTTGGACGAGCTGGGGCTCAGCCCCAGCATTTT.

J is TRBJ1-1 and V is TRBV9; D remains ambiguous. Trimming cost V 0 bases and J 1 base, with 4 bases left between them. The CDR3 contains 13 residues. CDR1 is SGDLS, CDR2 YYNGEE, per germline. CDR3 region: CASSVVANTEAFF. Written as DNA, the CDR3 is TGTGCCAGCAGCGTAGTGGCGAACACTGAAGCTTTCTTT.

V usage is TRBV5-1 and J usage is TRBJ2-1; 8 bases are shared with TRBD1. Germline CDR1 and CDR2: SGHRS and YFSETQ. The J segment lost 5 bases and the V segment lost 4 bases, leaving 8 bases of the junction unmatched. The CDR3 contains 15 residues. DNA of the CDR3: TGCGCCAGCAGCCTGGCGGGACAGGCTAACAATGAGCAGTTCTTC. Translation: CASSLAGQANNEQFF.

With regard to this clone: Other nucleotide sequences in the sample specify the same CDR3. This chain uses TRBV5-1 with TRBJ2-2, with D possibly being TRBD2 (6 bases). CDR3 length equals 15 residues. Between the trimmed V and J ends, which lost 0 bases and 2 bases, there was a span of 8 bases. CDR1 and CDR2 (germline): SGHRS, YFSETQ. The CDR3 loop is CASSLAGTNTGELFF. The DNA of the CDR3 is TGCGCCAGCAGCTTGGCGGGGACTAACACCGGGGAGCTGTTTTTT.

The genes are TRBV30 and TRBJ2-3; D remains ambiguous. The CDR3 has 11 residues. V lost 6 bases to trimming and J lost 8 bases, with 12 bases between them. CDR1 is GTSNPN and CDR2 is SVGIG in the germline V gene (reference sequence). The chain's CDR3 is CACQPSVTQYF. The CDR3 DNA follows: TGTGCCTGCCAGCCCTCGGTTACGCAGTATTTT.

For the CDR3, the DNA is TGTGCCAGCAGCTCTGTACAGAGCAATTCACCCCTCCACTTT. Protein: CASSSVQSNSPLHF. The V and J genes are TRBV5-6 and TRBJ1-6; D unresolved. With 3 bases removed from V and 7 bases from J, the gap between germline ends came to 11 bases. The CDR3 length is 14 residues. Germline CDR1 and CDR2: SGHDT and YYEEEE.

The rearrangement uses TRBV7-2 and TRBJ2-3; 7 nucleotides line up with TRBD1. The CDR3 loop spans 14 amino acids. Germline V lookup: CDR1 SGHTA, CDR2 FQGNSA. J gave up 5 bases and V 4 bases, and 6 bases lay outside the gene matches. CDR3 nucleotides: TGTGCCAGCAGCTCAGGGACAGTCGGAGATACGCAGTATTTT. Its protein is CASSSGTVGDTQYF. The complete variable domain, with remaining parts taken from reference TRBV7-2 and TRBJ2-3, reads GAGVSQSPSNKVTEKGKDVELRCDPISGHTALYWYRQSLGQGLEFLIYFQGNSAPDKSGLPSDRFSAERTGGSVSTLTIQRTQQEDSAVYLCASSSGTVGDTQYFGPGTRLTVL.

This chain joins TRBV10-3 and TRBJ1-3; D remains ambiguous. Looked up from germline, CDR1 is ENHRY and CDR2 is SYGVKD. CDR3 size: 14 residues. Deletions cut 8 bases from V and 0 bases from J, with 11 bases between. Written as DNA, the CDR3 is TGTGCCATCGGCGACACCGGCTCTGGAAACACCATATATTTT. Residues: CAIGDTGSGNTIYF.

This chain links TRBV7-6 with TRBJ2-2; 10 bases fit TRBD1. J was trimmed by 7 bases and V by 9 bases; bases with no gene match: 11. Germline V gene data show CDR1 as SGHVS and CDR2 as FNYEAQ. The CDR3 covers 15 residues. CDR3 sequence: CASTVTGGKVGELFF. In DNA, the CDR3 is TGTGCCAGTACAGTGACAGGGGGCAAAGTCGGGGAGCTGTTTTTT.

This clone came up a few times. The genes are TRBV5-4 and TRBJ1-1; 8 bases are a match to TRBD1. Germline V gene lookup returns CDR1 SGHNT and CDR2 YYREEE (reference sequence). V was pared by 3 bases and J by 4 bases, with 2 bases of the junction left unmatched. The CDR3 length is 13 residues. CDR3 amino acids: CASSWTGSTEAFF. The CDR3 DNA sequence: TGTGCCAGCAGCTGGACAGGGTCCACTGAAGCTTTCTTT.

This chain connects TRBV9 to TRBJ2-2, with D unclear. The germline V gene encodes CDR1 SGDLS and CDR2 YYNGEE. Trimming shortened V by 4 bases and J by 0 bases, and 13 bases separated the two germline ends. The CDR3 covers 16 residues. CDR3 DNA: TGTGCCAGCAGCTCATCCAGCCACCCGAACACCGGGGAGCTGTTTTTT. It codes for CASSSSSHPNTGELFF.

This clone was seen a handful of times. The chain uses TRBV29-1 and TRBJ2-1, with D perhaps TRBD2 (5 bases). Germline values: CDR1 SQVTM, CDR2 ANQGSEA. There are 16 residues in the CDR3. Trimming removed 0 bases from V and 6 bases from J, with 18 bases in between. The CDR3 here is CSVEDLRAFRGNEQFF. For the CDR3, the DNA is TGCAGCGTTGAAGATCTTAGGGCTTTTCGGGGCAATGAGCAGTTCTTC.

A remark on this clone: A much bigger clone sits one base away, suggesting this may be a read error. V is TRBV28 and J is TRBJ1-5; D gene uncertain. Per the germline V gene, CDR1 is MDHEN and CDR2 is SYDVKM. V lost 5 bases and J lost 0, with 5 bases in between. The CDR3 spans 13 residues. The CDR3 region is CASSDNSNQPQHF. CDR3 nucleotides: TGTGCCAGCAGTGATAATAGCAATCAGCCCCAGCATTTT.

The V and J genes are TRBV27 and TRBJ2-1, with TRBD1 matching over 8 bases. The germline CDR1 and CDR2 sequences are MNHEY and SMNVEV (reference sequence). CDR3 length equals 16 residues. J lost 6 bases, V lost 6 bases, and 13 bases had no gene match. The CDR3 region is CASSGNFGQGANEQFF. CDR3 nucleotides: TGTGCCAGCAGCGGAAACTTCGGACAGGGCGCCAATGAGCAGTTCTTC.

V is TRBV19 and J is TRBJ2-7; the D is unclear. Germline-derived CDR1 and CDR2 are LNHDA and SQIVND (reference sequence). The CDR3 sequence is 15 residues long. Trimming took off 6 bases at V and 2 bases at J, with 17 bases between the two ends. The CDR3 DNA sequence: TGTGCCAGTAGCGTACGAGGCGGCGCCCCCTACGAGCAGTACTTC. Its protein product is CASSVRGGAPYEQYF.

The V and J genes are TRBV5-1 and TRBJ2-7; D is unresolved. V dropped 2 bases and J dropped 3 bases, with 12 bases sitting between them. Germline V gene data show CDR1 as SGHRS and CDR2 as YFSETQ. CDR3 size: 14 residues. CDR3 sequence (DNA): TGCGCCAGCAGCTTAGGGCAACCTGACTACGAGCAGTACTTC. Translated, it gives CASSLGQPDYEQYF.